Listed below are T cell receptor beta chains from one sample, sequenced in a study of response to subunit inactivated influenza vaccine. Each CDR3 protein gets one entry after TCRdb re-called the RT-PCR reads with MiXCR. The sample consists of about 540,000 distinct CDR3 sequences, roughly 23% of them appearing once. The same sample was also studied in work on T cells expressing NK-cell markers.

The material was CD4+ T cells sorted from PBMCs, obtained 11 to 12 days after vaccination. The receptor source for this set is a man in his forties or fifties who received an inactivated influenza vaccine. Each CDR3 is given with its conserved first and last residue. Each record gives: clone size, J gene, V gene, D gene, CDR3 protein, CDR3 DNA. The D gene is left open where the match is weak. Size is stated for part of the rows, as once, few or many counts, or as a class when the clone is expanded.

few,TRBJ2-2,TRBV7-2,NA,CASSLVGGRTGELFF,TGTGCCAGCAGCTTAGTGGGGGGCAGGACCGGGGAGCTGTTTTTT
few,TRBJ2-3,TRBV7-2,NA,CASSPYGDTQYF,TGTGCCAGCAGCCCTTACGGAGATACGCAGTATTTT
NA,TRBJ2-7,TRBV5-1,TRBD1,CASQTGTGFYEQYF,TGCGCCAGCCAGACGGGGACAGGGTTCTACGAGCAGTACTTC
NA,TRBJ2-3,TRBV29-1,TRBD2,CSVDGRAGGSTDTQYF,TGCAGCGTTGACGGTCGCGCGGGAGGGAGCACAGATACGCAGTATTTT
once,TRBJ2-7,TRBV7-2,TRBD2,CARSWRLAGGPSYEQYF,TGTGCCAGAAGCTGGAGACTAGCGGGAGGGCCATCCTACGAGCAGTACTTC
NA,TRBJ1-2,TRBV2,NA,CASSERGSYGYTF,TGTGCCAGCAGTGAACGAGGGAGCTATGGCTACACCTTC
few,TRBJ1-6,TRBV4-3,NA,CASSHNRDNSPLHF,TGCGCCAGCAGCCATAACAGGGATAATTCACCCCTCCACTTT
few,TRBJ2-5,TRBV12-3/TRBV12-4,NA,CASIQGGEETQYF,TGTGCCAGCATCCAAGGCGGGGAAGAGACCCAGTACTTC
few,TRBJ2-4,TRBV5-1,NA,CASSLEGLVDIQYF,TGCGCCAGCAGCTTGGAGGGCCTGGTAGACATTCAGTACTTC
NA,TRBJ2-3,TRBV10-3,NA,CAISEDSRGTDTLYF,TGTGCCATCAGTGAAGATTCGCGGGGCACAGATACGCTGTATTTT
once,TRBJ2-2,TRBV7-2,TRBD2,CASSLASGLGTGELFF,TGTGCCAGCAGCTTAGCTAGCGGGTTGGGGACCGGGGAGCTGTTTTTT
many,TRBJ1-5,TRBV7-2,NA,CASSGTYSNQPQHF,TGTGCCAGCAGCGGGACTTATAGCAATCAGCCCCAGCATTTT
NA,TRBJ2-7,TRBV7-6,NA,CASSLVTLSEQYF,TGTGCCAGCAGCTTAGTTACTCTCTCCGAGCAGTACTTC
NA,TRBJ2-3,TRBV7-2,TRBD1,CASSLGQGYTLDTQYF,TGTGCCAGCAGCCTGGGACAGGGGTATACGCTCGATACGCAGTATTTT
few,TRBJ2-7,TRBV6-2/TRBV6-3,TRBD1,CASSDRDRGSYEQYF,TGTGCCAGCAGTGATCGGGACAGGGGGTCCTACGAGCAGTACTTC
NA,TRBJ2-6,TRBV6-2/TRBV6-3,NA,CASSYRDMVSGANVLTF,TGTGCCAGCAGTTACCGGGACATGGTATCTGGGGCCAACGTCCTGACTTTC
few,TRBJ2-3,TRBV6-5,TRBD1,CASSYEGQGAYTQYF,TGTGCCAGCAGTTACGAAGGACAGGGGGCGTATACGCAGTATTTT
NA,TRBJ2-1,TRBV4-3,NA,CASSQEVGRYNEQFF,TGTGCCAGCAGCCAAGAGGTGGGACGATACAATGAGCAGTTCTTC
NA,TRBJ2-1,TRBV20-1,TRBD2,CSAPGTSGLYNEQFF,TGCAGTGCCCCCGGGACTAGCGGTCTCTACAATGAGCAGTTCTTC